The 2 T cell receptor beta chains below all came from one sample that was sequenced in a study of spatial heterogeneity in lung cancer. Time point specified: sample taken at primary tumor resection. TCRdb analysed the 5' RACE reads with MiXCR anew, one entry per CDR3 protein. The table has some 83,000 distinct CDR3 sequences, approximately 8.1% seen once. The sample in question was PBMCs, obtained at surgery. All receptors come from a male donor with early-stage non-small cell lung cancer.

This clonotype was detected a few times. V and J are TRBV9 and TRBJ2-3; TRBD2 matches 8 bases. V was clipped by 0 bases and J by 4 bases; unmatched bases: 4. The CDR3 runs 15 residues. Germline values: CDR1 SGDLS, CDR2 YYNGEE. CDR3 protein: CASSVGSGSADTQYF. The CDR3 bases are TGTGCCAGCAGCGTAGGGAGCGGGAGCGCAGATACGCAGTATTTT.

In its sample, this clonotype was seen many times. V and J are TRBV18 and TRBJ1-3; weak D call: TRBD1 (5 bases). CDR1 is KGHSH, CDR2 LQKENI, per germline. The V and J ends lost 0 bases and 4 bases respectively, with 16 bases between them. The CDR3 is 17 amino acids. This chain's CDR3 is CASSPPPGQGTGNTIYF. Written as DNA, the CDR3 is TGTGCCAGCTCACCACCTCCAGGGCAGGGAACCGGAAACACCATATATTTT.